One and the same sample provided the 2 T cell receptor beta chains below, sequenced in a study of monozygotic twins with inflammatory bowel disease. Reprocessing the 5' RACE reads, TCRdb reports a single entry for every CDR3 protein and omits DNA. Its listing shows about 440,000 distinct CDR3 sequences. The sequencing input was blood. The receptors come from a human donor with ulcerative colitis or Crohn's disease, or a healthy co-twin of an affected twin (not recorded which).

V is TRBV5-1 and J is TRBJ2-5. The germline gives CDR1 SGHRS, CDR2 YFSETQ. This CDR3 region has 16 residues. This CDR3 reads CASSFQAPGNQETQYF.

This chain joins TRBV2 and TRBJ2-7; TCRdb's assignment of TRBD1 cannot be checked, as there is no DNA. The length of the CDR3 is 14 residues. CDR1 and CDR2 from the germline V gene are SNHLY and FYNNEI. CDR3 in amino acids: CASSGPTGAYEQYF.